This T cell receptor beta chain was captured by sequencing in a study of T cell clones after liver transplantation. Study-wide context: Immunosuppression withdrawal was tried within 2 years after liver transplantation in this trial. Patients counted as tolerant after at least one year off all immunosuppression, enzymes not exceeding twice normal.

This CDR3 has 17 amino acids. V shed 2 bases, J shed 12 bases, and the junction held 14 bases outside the gene matches. Germline V gene sequence: CDR1 LNHDA, CDR2 SQIVND (reference sequence). Assay: immunoSEQ multiplex PCR; the TCRdb copy retains only in-frame clones and omits some. The sample has under 60,000 clones; more than 70% are singletons. The sequenced sample was CD4+ T cells from blood, obtained at the 22-month timepoint. This TCR was recovered from a human patient who received a liver transplant. The T cells may partly be graft donor cells. The chain couples TRBV19 to TRBJ2-1; 12 bases are shared with TRBD1. In DNA form, the CDR3 reads TGTGCCAGTAGTATACAAAACTCCGGGACAGGGGGCTTCGGGCAGTTCTTC. Translated, it gives CASSIQNSGTGGFGQFF.